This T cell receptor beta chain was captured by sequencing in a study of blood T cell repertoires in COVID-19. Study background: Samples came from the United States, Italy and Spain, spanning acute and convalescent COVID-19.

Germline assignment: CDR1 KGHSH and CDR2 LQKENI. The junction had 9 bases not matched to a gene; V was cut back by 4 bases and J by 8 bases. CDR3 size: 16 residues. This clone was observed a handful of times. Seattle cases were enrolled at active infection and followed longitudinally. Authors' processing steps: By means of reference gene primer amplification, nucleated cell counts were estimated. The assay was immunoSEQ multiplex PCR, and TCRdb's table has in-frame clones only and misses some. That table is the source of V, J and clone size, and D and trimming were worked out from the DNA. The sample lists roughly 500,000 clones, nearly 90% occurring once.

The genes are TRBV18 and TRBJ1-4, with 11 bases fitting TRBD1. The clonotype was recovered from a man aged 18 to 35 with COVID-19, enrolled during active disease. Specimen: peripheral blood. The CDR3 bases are TGTGCCAGCTCACGGCTTCCGGGACAGGGGGGAGAAAAACTGTTTTTT. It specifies CASSRLPGQGGEKLFF.